Listed below are T cell receptor beta chains from one sample, sequenced in a study of cytomegalovirus exposure and HLA in healthy donors. Only in-frame clones appear in the TCRdb table, and some are missing; sequencing was by immunoSEQ multiplex PCR. The sample consists of fewer than 150,000 clones, around 63% of them appearing once. The sequencing sample was made of PBMCs. Source of these receptors: a human donor in good health. Each CDR3 is given with its conserved first and last residue. D genes are given only for firm matches. Only some rows state a clone size, as once, few, many or a class for expanded clones.

clone size: NA
J gene: TRBJ2-1
V gene: TRBV4-3
D gene: TRBD2
CDR3 protein: CASSQLSGSFLFF
CDR3 DNA: TGCGCCAGCAGCCAACTCAGCGGGAGTTTTCTGTTCTTC

clone size: NA
J gene: TRBJ2-2
V gene: TRBV10-3
D gene: NA
CDR3 protein: CAISESESGELFF
CDR3 DNA: TGTGCCATCAGTGAGTCGGAGTCCGGGGAGCTGTTTTTT

clone size: NA
J gene: TRBJ1-5
V gene: TRBV2
D gene: NA
CDR3 protein: CASSEGVRSGQPQHF
CDR3 DNA: TGTGCCAGCAGTGAAGGTGTCAGGTCTGGGCAGCCCCAGCATTTT

clone size: NA
J gene: TRBJ1-3
V gene: TRBV7-8
D gene: NA
CDR3 protein: CASSSQVGGNTIYF
CDR3 DNA: TGTGCCAGCAGCTCCCAGGTTGGTGGAAACACCATATATTTT

clone size: few
J gene: TRBJ2-1
V gene: TRBV18
D gene: NA
CDR3 protein: CASRAQGGISYNEQFF
CDR3 DNA: TGTGCCAGCCGAGCGCAAGGCGGGATATCCTACAATGAGCAGTTCTTC

clone size: NA
J gene: TRBJ2-7
V gene: TRBV9
D gene: TRBD1
CDR3 protein: CASSVAPTGAGTYEQYF
CDR3 DNA: TGTGCCAGCAGCGTAGCCCCTACAGGGGCCGGAACCTACGAGCAGTACTTC

clone size: NA
J gene: TRBJ2-1
V gene: TRBV27
D gene: TRBD2
CDR3 protein: CASTLVAGVGEQFF
CDR3 DNA: TGTGCCAGCACCCTCGTAGCGGGAGTGGGCGAGCAGTTCTTC

clone size: NA
J gene: TRBJ2-1
V gene: TRBV5-1
D gene: TRBD2
CDR3 protein: CASSISGSINEQFF
CDR3 DNA: TGCGCCAGCAGCATTAGCGGGAGCATCAATGAGCAGTTCTTC

clone size: NA
J gene: TRBJ2-2
V gene: TRBV11-1
D gene: TRBD2
CDR3 protein: CASSPGLDIGELFF
CDR3 DNA: TGTGCCAGCAGCCCGGGACTAGACATCGGGGAGCTGTTTTTT

clone size: once
J gene: TRBJ2-5
V gene: TRBV28
D gene: TRBD2
CDR3 protein: CASRSRLAGGPETQYF
CDR3 DNA: TGTGCCAGCAGATCCAGACTAGCGGGAGGGCCGGAGACCCAGTACTTC

clone size: NA
J gene: TRBJ1-1
V gene: TRBV28
D gene: NA
CDR3 protein: CASRQHNREQAFF
CDR3 DNA: TGTGCCAGCAGGCAACATAACAGGGAACAGGCTTTCTTT

clone size: NA
J gene: TRBJ2-2
V gene: TRBV2
D gene: TRBD1
CDR3 protein: CASTVGWDRTFTGELFF
CDR3 DNA: TGTGCCAGCACAGTGGGATGGGACAGGACTTTTACCGGGGAGCTGTTTTTT

clone size: NA
J gene: TRBJ2-7
V gene: TRBV5-1
D gene: NA
CDR3 protein: CASNLAGSSYEQYF
CDR3 DNA: TGCGCCAGCAACTTGGCGGGAAGCTCCTACGAGCAGTACTTC

clone size: NA
J gene: TRBJ1-5
V gene: TRBV27
D gene: NA
CDR3 protein: CASSSGYSNQPQHF
CDR3 DNA: TGTGCCAGCAGTTCAGGATATAGCAATCAGCCCCAGCATTTT

clone size: NA
J gene: TRBJ2-6
V gene: TRBV5-4
D gene: TRBD2
CDR3 protein: CASSLERGGSGANVLTF
CDR3 DNA: TGTGCCAGCAGCTTGGAGCGGGGCGGCTCTGGGGCCAACGTCCTGACTTTC

clone size: few
J gene: TRBJ1-2
V gene: TRBV14
D gene: NA
CDR3 protein: CASSQGRTSGWNYGYTF
CDR3 DNA: TGTGCCAGCAGCCAGGGCAGGACGTCGGGGTGGAACTATGGCTACACCTTC

clone size: NA
J gene: TRBJ2-2
V gene: TRBV5-1
D gene: NA
CDR3 protein: CASSPWGLGTGELFF
CDR3 DNA: TGCGCCAGCAGCCCCTGGGGCCTGGGTACCGGGGAGCTGTTTTTT

clone size: NA
J gene: TRBJ2-4
V gene: TRBV7-6
D gene: TRBD1
CDR3 protein: CASSLGVTGGIQYF
CDR3 DNA: TGTGCCAGCAGCTTAGGGGTGACAGGGGGCATTCAGTACTTC

clone size: NA
J gene: TRBJ1-2
V gene: TRBV28
D gene: NA
CDR3 protein: CATWGRGNYGYTF
CDR3 DNA: TGTGCCACCTGGGGGAGGGGCAACTATGGCTACACCTTC

clone size: NA
J gene: TRBJ2-7
V gene: TRBV6-6
D gene: NA
CDR3 protein: CASSQAAYEQYF
CDR3 DNA: TGTGCCAGCAGCCAGGCAGCCTACGAGCAGTACTTC

clone size: NA
J gene: TRBJ2-1
V gene: TRBV5-8
D gene: TRBD1
CDR3 protein: CASTIQGNEQFF
CDR3 DNA: TGTGCCAGCACCATACAGGGGAATGAGCAGTTCTTC

clone size: few
J gene: TRBJ2-7
V gene: TRBV4-3
D gene: TRBD1
CDR3 protein: CASSQDGGTGGYEQYF
CDR3 DNA: TGCGCCAGCAGCCAAGATGGAGGGACAGGGGGGTACGAGCAGTACTTC

clone size: NA
J gene: TRBJ2-7
V gene: TRBV28
D gene: TRBD1
CDR3 protein: CASSPFSLGQGGNEQYF
CDR3 DNA: TGTGCCAGCAGTCCGTTCAGCCTCGGACAGGGGGGGAACGAGCAGTACTTC

clone size: once
J gene: TRBJ2-2
V gene: TRBV28
D gene: NA
CDR3 protein: CASTARRTGTGELFF
CDR3 DNA: TGTGCCAGCACCGCCCGCAGGACTGGGACCGGGGAGCTGTTTTTT

clone size: NA
J gene: TRBJ1-1
V gene: TRBV28
D gene: NA
CDR3 protein: CASSLRGGETEAFF
CDR3 DNA: TGTGCCAGCAGTTTACGGGGGGGAGAAACTGAAGCTTTCTTT

clone size: NA
J gene: TRBJ1-2
V gene: TRBV18
D gene: NA
CDR3 protein: CASSPREANYGYTF
CDR3 DNA: TGTGCCAGCTCACCACGCGAAGCTAACTATGGCTACACCTTC

clone size: NA
J gene: TRBJ2-1
V gene: TRBV4-3
D gene: TRBD2
CDR3 protein: CASSQDSSGGSYNEQFF
CDR3 DNA: TGCGCCAGCAGCCAAGATTCAAGCGGGGGCTCCTACAATGAGCAGTTCTTC

clone size: NA
J gene: TRBJ1-1
V gene: TRBV13
D gene: NA
CDR3 protein: CASSLAGGVNTEAFF
CDR3 DNA: TGTGCCAGCAGCTTAGCGGGGGGAGTGAACACTGAAGCTTTCTTT

clone size: NA
J gene: TRBJ2-3
V gene: TRBV5-1
D gene: TRBD2
CDR3 protein: CASGLAGGRTDTQYF
CDR3 DNA: TGCGCCAGCGGGCTAGCGGGAGGGCGCACAGATACGCAGTATTTT

clone size: NA
J gene: TRBJ1-2
V gene: TRBV27
D gene: TRBD1
CDR3 protein: CASREGQGREGGYTF
CDR3 DNA: TGTGCCAGCAGGGAAGGACAGGGGAGGGAGGGTGGCTACACCTTC

clone size: NA
J gene: TRBJ2-7
V gene: TRBV9
D gene: TRBD1
CDR3 protein: CASSGGDRVGTNDEQYF
CDR3 DNA: TGTGCCAGCAGCGGGGGGGACAGGGTTGGAACCAATGACGAGCAGTACTTC

clone size: NA
J gene: TRBJ1-4
V gene: TRBV6-1
D gene: TRBD1
CDR3 protein: CASSSPTGVEKLFF
CDR3 DNA: TGTGCCAGCAGTTCCCCGACAGGGGTCGAAAAACTGTTTTTT

clone size: NA
J gene: TRBJ2-2
V gene: TRBV19
D gene: TRBD2
CDR3 protein: CASSFGTSRTGELFF
CDR3 DNA: TGTGCCAGTAGTTTCGGGACTAGCCGGACCGGGGAGCTGTTTTTT

clone size: NA
J gene: TRBJ2-3
V gene: TRBV29-1
D gene: NA
CDR3 protein: CSVVRLAGTDTQYF
CDR3 DNA: TGCAGCGTTGTAAGGTTGGCGGGCACAGATACGCAGTATTTT

clone size: few
J gene: TRBJ2-7
V gene: TRBV6-6
D gene: NA
CDR3 protein: CASSPQREVIHEQYF
CDR3 DNA: TGTGCCAGCAGCCCCCAGAGGGAAGTCATCCACGAGCAGTACTTC

clone size: few
J gene: TRBJ1-3
V gene: TRBV7-9
D gene: NA
CDR3 protein: CASSHPQKESSGNTIYF
CDR3 DNA: TGTGCCAGCAGCCACCCCCAAAAAGAGAGCTCTGGAAACACCATATATTTT

clone size: NA
J gene: TRBJ2-3
V gene: TRBV9
D gene: TRBD2
CDR3 protein: CASSPGLADSDTQYF
CDR3 DNA: TGTGCCAGCAGCCCAGGACTAGCGGATTCAGATACGCAGTATTTT

clone size: NA
J gene: TRBJ2-5
V gene: TRBV11-3
D gene: NA
CDR3 protein: CASRQGRGYQETQYF
CDR3 DNA: TGTGCCAGCAGACAAGGACGGGGGTACCAAGAGACCCAGTACTTC

clone size: NA
J gene: TRBJ2-2
V gene: TRBV4-3
D gene: NA
CDR3 protein: CASSRAGAPHTGELFF
CDR3 DNA: TGCGCCAGCAGCCGGGCAGGGGCCCCCCACACCGGGGAGCTGTTTTTT